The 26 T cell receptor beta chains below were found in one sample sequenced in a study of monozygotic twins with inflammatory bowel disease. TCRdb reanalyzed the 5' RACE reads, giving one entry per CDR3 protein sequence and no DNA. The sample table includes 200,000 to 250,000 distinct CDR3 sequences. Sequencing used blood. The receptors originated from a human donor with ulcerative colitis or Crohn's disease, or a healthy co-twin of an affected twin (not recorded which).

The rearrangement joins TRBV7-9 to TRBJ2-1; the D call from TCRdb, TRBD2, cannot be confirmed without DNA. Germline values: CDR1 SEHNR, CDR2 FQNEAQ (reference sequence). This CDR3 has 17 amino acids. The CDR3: CASSSRTSGVAYNEQFF.

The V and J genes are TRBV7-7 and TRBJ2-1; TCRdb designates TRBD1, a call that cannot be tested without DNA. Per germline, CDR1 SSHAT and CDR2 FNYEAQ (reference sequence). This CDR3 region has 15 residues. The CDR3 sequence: CASSFNPGAYNEQFF.

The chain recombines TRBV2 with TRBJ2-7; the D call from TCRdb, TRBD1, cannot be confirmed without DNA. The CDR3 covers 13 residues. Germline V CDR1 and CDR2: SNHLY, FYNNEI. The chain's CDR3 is CASSRDRSDEQYF.

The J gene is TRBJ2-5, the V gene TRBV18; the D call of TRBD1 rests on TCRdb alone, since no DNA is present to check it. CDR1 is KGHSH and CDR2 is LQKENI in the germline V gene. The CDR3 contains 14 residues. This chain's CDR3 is CASSPPGDRETQYF.

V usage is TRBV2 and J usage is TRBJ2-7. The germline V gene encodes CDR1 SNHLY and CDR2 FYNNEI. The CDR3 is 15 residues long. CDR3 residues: CASSEVQGLSREQYF.

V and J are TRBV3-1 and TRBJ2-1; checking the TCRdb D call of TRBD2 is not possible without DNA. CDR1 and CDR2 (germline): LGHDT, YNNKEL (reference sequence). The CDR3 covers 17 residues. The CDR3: CASSGSPGTQSYNEQFF.

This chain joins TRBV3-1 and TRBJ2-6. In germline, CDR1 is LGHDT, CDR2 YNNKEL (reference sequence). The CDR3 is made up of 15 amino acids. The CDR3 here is CASSPSNSGANVLTF. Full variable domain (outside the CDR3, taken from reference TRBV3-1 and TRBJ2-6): DTAVSQTPKYLVTQMGNDKSIKCEQNLGHDTMYWYKQDSKKFLKIMFSYNNKELIINETVPNRFSPKSPDKAHLNLHINSLELGDSAVYFCASSPSNSGANVLTFGAGSRLTVL.

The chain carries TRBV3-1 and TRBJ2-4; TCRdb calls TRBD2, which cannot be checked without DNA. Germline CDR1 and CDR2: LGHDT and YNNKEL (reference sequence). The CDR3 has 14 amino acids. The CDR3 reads CASSQGAGENIQYF.

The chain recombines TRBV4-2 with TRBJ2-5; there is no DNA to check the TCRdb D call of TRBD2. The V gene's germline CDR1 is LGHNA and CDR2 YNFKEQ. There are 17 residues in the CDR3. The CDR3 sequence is CASSQEETSGGEETQYF.

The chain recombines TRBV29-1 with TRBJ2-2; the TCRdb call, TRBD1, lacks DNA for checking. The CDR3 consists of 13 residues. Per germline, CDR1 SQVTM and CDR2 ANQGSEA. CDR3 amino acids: CSGGQLATGELFF.

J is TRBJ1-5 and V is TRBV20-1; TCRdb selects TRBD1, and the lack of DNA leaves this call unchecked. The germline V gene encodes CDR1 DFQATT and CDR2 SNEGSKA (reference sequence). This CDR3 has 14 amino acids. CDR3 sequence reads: CSAEDRQGYQPQHF.

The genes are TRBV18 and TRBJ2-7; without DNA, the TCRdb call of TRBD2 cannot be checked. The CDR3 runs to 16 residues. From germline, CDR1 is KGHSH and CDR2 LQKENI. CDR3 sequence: CASSPPTSGGTYEQYF.

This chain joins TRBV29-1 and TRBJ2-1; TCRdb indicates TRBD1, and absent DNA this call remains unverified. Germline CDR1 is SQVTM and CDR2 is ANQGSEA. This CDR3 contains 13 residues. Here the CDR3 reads CSVGTGWVNEQFF.

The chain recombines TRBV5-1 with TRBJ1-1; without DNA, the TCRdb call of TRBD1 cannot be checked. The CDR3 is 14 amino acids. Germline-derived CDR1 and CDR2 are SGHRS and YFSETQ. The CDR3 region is CASSLGPGDTEAFF.

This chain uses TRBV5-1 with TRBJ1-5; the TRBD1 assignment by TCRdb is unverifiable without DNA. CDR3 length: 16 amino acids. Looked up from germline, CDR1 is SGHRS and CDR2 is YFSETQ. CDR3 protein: CASSLGTGGVNQPQHF.

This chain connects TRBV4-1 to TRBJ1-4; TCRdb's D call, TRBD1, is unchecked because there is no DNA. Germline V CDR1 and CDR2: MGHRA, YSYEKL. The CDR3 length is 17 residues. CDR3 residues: CASSHPRVDATNEKLFF.

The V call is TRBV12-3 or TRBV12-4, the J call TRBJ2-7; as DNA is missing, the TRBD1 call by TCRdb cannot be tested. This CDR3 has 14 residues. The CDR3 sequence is CASKGQGATYEQYF.

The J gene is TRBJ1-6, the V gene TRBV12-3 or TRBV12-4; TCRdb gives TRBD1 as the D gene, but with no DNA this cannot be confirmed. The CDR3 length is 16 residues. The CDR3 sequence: CASSSSGGGTNSPLHF.

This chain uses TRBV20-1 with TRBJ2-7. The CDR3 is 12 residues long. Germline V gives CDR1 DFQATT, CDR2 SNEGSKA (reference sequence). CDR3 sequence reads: CSAWDSENEQYF.

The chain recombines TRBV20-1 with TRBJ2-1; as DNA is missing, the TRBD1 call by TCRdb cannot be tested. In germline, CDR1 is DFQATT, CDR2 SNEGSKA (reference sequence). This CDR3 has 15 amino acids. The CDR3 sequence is CSANQRGTGNNEQFF.

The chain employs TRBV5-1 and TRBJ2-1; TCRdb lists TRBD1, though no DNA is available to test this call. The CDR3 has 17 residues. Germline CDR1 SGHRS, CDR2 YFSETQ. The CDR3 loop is CASSFGTGQGKANEQFF.

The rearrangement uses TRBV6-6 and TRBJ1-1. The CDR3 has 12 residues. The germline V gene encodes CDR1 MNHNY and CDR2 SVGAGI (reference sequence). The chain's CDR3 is CASGDGDTEAFF.

The CDR3 spells CASSELNYEQYF. The V call is TRBV18, the J call TRBJ2-7. This CDR3 is built from 12 residues. Germline CDR1 and CDR2: KGHSH and LQKENI.

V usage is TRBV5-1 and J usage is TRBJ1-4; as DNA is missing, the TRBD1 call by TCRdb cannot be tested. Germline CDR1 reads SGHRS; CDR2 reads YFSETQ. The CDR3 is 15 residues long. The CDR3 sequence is CASTSGGGAVTKLFF.

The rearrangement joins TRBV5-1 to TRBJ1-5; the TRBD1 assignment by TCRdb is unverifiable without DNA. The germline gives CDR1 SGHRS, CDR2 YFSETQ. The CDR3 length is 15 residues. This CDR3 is CASSLGTEANQPQHF.

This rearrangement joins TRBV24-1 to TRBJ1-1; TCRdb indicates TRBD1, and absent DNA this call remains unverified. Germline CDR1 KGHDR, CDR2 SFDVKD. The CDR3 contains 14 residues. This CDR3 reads CATYHRGRNTEAFF.